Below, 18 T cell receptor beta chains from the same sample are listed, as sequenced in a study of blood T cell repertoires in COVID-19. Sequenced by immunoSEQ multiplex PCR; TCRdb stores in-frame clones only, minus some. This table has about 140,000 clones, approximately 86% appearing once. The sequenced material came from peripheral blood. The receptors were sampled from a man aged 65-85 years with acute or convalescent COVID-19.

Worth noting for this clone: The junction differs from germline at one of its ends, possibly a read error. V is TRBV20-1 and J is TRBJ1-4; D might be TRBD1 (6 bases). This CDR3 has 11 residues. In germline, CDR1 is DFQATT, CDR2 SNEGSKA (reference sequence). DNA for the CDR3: TGCAGTGCTAGCCTTCACAGGGTTTACCTTTTT. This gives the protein CSASLHRVYLF.

The CDR3 protein is CASSPVGGAYNEQFF. As DNA, the CDR3 is TGTGCCAGCAGCCCGGTTGGGGGGGCTTACAATGAGCAGTTCTTC. This chain connects TRBV7-2 to TRBJ2-1; tentative D call: TRBD2 (7 bases). The CDR3 sequence is 15 residues long. CDR1 is SGHTA and CDR2 is FQGNSA in the germline V gene. V lost 5 bases and J lost 4, with 15 bases in between.

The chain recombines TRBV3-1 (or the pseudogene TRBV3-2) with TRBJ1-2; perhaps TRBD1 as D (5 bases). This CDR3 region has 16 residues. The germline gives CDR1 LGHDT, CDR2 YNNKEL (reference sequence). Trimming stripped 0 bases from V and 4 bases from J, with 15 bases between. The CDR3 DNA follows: TGTGCCAGCAGCCAAGAAGGGGCCCCAAATTCCTATGGCTACACCTTC. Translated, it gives CASSQEGAPNSYGYTF.

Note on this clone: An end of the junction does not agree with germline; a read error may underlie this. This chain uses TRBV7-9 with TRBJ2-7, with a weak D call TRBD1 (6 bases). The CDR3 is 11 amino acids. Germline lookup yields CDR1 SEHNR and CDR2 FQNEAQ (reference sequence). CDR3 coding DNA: TGTGCCAGCAGCTGGTCAGGGGCATATTCCTTC. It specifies CASSWSGAYSF.

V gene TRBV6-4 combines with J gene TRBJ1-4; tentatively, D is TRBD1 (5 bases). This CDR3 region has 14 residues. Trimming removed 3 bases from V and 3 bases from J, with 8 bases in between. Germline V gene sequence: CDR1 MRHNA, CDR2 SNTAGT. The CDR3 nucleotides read TGTGCCAGCAGTGATGGAGGGGCTAATGAAAAACTGTTTTTT. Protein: CASSDGGANEKLFF.

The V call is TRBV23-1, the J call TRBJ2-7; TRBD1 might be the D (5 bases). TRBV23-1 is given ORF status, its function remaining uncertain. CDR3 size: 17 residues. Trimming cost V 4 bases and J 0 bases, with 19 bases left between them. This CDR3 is CASSRYYRQRASYEQYF. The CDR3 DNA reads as TGCGCCAGCAGTCGATATTACAGACAGCGAGCCTCCTACGAGCAGTACTTC.

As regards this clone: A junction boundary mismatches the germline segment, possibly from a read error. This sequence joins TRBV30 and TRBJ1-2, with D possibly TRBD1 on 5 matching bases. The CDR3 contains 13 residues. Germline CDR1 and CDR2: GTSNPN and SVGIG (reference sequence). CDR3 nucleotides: TGTGCCAGGAGTTACGGGACTCTCTTGGGCTACACCTTC. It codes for CARSYGTLLGYTF.

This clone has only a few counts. The DNA for the CDR3 is TGTGCCAGCAGCGCCGGGACAGGGGGCTATGGCTACACCTTC. Its protein product is CASSAGTGGYGYTF. The chain is built from TRBV6-4 and TRBJ1-2, with 11 bases lining up with TRBD1. The CDR3 has 14 residues. The V and J ends lost 6 bases and 4 bases, in that order; junction bases with no gene match: 4. CDR1 is MRHNA and CDR2 is SNTAGT in the germline V gene.

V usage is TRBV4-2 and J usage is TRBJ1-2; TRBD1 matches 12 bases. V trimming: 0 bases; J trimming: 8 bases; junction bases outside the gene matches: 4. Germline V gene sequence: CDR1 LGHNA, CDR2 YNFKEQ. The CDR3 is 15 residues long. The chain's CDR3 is CASSQEGQGARGYTF. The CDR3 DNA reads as TGTGCCAGCAGCCAAGAGGGACAGGGGGCAAGAGGCTACACCTTC.

The CDR3 DNA reads as TGTGCCAGCAGTGAAACCCCGGGAAGAGCCTACAATGAGCAGTTCTTC. It codes for CASSETPGRAYNEQFF. This sequence joins TRBV2 and TRBJ2-1; D might be TRBD2 (5 bases). This CDR3 comprises 16 residues. Germline CDR1 reads SNHLY; CDR2 reads FYNNEI. V was cut by 2 bases and J by 2 bases, with 13 bases left in between.

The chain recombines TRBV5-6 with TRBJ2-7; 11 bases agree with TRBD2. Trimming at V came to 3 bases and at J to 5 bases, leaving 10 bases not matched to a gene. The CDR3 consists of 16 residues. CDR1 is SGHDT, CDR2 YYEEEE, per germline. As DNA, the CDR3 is TGTGCCAGCAGCTGGAGGCCTAGCGGGGGGAACAACGAGCAGTACTTC. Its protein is CASSWRPSGGNNEQYF.

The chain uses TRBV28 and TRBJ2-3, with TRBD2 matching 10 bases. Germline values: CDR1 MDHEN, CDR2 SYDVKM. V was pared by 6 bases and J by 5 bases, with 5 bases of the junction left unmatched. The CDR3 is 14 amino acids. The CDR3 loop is CASSSGGAIDTQYF. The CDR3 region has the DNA TGTGCCAGCAGCAGCGGGGGGGCGATAGATACGCAGTATTTT.

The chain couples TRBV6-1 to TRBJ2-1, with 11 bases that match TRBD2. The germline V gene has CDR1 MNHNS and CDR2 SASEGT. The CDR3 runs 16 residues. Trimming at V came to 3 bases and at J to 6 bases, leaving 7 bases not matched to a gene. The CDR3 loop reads CASSDGGLAVVNEQFF. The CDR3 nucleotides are TGTGCCAGCAGTGATGGGGGACTAGCGGTGGTCAATGAGCAGTTCTTC.

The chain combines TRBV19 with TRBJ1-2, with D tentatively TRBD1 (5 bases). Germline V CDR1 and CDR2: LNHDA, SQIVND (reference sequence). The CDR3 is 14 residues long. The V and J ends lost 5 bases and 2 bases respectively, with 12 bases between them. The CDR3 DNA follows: TGTGCCAGTAGTTTGGACATATTGAACTATGGCTACACCTTC. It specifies CASSLDILNYGYTF. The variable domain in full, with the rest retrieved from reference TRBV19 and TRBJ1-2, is DGGITQSPKYLFRKEGQNVTLSCEQNLNHDAMYWYRQDPGQGLRLIYYSQIVNDFQKGDIAEGYSVSREKKESFPLTVTSAQKNPTAFYLCASSLDILNYGYTFGSGTRLTVV.

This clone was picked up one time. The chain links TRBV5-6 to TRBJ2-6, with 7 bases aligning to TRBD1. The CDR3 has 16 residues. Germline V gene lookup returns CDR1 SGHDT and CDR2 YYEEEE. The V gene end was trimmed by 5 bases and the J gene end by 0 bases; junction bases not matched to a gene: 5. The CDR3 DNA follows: TGTGCCAGCAGTAGGGGGCCCGTCTCTGGGGCCAACGTCCTGACTTTC. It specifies CASSRGPVSGANVLTF. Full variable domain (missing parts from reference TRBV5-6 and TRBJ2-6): DAGVTQSPTHLIKTRGQQVTLRCSPKSGHDTVSWYQQALGQGPQFIFQYYEEEERQRGNFPDRFSGHQFPNYSSELNVNALLLGDSALYLCASSRGPVSGANVLTFGAGSRLTVL.

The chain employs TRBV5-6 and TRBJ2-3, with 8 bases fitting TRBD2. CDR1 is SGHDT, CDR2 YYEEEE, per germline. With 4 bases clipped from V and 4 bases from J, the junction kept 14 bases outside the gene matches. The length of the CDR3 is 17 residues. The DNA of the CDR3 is TGTGCCAGCAGCCGGGGACCTAGCGGGTGGGAAGCAGATACGCAGTATTTT. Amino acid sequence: CASSRGPSGWEADTQYF. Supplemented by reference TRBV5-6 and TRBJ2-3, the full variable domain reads DAGVTQSPTHLIKTRGQQVTLRCSPKSGHDTVSWYQQALGQGPQFIFQYYEEEERQRGNFPDRFSGHQFPNYSSELNVNALLLGDSALYLCASSRGPSGWEADTQYFGPGTRLTVL.

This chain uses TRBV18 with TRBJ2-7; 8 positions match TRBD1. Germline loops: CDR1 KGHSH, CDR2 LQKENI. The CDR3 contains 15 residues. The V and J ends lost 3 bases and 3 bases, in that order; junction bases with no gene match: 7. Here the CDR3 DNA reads TGTGCCAGCTCACCCGTCGGGACAGGTAGCTACGAGCAGTACTTC. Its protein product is CASSPVGTGSYEQYF.

The CDR3 DNA reads as TGCGCCAGCAGCCAAGGCCCTTCGGGGGAAAAACTGTTTTTT. Its translation: CASSQGPSGEKLFF. The chain has TRBV4-1 and TRBJ1-4; D is uncertain. V gave up 1 base and J gave up 8 bases, with 11 bases separating them. Germline CDR1 reads MGHRA; CDR2 reads YSYEKL. The CDR3 is 14 amino acids.